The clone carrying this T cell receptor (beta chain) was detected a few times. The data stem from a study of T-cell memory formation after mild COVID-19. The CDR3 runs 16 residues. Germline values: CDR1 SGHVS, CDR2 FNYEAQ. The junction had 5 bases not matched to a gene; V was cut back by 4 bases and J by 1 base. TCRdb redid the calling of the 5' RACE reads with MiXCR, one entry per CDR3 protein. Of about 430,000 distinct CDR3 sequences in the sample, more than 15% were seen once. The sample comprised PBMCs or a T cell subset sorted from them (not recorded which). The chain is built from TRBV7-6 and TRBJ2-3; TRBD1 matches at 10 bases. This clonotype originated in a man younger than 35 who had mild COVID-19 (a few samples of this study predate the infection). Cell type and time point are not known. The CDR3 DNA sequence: TGTGCCAGCAGCTCAGGGACAGGGGTTCGCACAGATACGCAGTATTTT. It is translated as CASSSGTGVRTDTQYF.